The present T cell receptor beta chain was sequenced within a study of OX40 agonist ivuxolimab in advanced cancers. Study background: The patients' treatment was ivuxolimab, an agonistic anti-OX40 (CD134) antibody.

Sequencing used immunoSEQ multiplex PCR; TCRdb keeps in-frame clones, though not all of them. The profile covers under 85,000 clones, with around 90% appearing a single time and around 2.5% taken by the ten largest. The CDR3 is 13 amino acids. V shed 2 bases and J shed 7 bases, with 8 bases lying between them. Germline V gene lookup returns CDR1 MNHEY and CDR2 SVGAGI. This clonotype was sampled from an adult with an advanced solid tumor such as melanoma, head and neck, liver or kidney cancer. The sample was CD4+ or CD8+ T cells sorted from blood, taken in a trial of the OX40 agonist ivuxolimab. V gene TRBV6-5 combines with J gene TRBJ2-2, with D possibly being TRBD2 (5 bases). The CDR3 here is CASSYAGYGELFF. CDR3 sequence (DNA): TGTGCCAGCAGTTACGCGGGTTACGGGGAGCTGTTTTTT.